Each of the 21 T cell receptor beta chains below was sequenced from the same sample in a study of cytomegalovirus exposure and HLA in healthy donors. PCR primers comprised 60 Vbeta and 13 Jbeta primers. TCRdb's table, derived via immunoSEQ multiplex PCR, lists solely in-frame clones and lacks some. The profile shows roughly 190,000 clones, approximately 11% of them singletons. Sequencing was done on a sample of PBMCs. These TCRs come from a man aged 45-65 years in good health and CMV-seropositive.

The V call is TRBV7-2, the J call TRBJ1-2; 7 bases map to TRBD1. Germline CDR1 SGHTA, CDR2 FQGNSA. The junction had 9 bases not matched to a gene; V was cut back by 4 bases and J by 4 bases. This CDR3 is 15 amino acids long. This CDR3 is CASSSRDRAAYGYTF. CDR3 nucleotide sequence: TGTGCCAGCAGCTCCCGGGACAGAGCGGCCTATGGCTACACCTTC.

CDR3 in DNA: TGTGCCAGCATTCCGGGACAGAACTATGGCTACACCTTC. Translation gives CASIPGQNYGYTF. V and J are TRBV28 and TRBJ1-2; 7 bases are shared with TRBD1. This CDR3 has 13 residues. Trimming removed 7 bases from V and 2 bases from J; junction bases left unmatched: 4. Germline V CDR1 and CDR2: MDHEN, SYDVKM.

Here the CDR3 DNA reads TGTGCCAGCAGCTGGGGCGGGAAGCTGAACTATGGCTACACCTTC. Its translation: CASSWGGKLNYGYTF. The rearrangement joins TRBV11-3 to TRBJ1-2, with TRBD1 as a possible D gene (5 bases). V was clipped by 4 bases and J by 2 bases, with 14 bases between them. This CDR3 contains 15 residues. The germline gives CDR1 SGHNT, CDR2 YENEEA. Together with reference TRBV11-3 and TRBJ1-2, the CDR3 gives the full variable domain: EAGVVQSPRYKIIEKKQPVAFWCNPISGHNTLYWYLQNLGQGPELLIRYENEEAVDDSQLPKDRFSAERLKGVDSTLKIQPAELGDSAVYLCASSWGGKLNYGYTFGSGTRLTVV.

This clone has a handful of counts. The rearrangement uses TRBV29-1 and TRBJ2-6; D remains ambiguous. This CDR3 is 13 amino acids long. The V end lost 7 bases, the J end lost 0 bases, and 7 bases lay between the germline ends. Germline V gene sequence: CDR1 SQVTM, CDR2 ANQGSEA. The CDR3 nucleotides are TGCAGCGCCCGTCCCTCTGGGGCCAACGTCCTGACTTTC. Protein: CSARPSGANVLTF.

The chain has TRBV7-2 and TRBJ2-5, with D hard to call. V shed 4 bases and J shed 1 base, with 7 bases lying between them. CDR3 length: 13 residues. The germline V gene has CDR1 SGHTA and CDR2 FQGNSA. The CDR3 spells CASSSYPQETQYF. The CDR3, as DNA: TGTGCCAGCAGCTCCTACCCCCAAGAGACCCAGTACTTC.

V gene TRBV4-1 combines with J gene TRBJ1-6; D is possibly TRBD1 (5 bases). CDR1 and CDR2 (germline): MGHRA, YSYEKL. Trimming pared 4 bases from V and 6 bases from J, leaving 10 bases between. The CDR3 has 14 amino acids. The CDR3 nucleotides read TGCGCCAGCAGCCGGGGACTGTTTAATTCACCCCTCCACTTT. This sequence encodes CASSRGLFNSPLHF.

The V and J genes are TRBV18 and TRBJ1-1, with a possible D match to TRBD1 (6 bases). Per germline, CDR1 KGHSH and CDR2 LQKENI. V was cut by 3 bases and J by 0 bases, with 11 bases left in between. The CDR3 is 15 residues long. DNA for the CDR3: TGTGCCAGCTCACCGTACAGGGCTTTGAACACTGAAGCTTTCTTT. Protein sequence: CASSPYRALNTEAFF.

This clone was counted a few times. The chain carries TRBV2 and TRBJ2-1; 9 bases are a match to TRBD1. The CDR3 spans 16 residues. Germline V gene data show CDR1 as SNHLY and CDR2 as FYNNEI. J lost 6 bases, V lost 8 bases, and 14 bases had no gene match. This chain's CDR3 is CASSRGDREDGNEQFF. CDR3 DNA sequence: TGTGCCAGCTCAAGAGGGGACAGGGAAGACGGCAATGAGCAGTTCTTC.

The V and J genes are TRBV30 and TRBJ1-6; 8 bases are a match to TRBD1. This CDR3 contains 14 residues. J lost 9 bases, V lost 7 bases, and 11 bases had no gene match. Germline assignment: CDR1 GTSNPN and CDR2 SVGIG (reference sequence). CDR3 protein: CALIPDRGGSPLHF. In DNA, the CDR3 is TGTGCCTTAATCCCTGACAGGGGAGGTTCACCCCTCCACTTT.

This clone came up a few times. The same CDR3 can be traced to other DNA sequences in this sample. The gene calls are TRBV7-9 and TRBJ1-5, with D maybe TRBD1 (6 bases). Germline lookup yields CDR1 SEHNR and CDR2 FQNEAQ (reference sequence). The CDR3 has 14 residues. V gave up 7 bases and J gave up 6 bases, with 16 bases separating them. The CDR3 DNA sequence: TGTGCCAGCACCCCGGGGGGCTGGGGTCAGCCCCAGCATTTT. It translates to CASTPGGWGQPQHF.

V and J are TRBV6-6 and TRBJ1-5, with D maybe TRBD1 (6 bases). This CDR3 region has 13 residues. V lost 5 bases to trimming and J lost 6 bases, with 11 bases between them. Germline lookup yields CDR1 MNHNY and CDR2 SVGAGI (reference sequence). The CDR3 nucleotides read TGTGCCAGCAGTATCGTACAGGGTCAGCCCCAGCATTTT. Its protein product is CASSIVQGQPQHF.

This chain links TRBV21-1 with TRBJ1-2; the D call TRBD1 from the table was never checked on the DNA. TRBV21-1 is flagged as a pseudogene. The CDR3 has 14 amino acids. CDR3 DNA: TGTGCCAGCAGCCCAACCAGGGTTTTCGATGGCTACACCTTC. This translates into CASSPTRVFDGYTF.

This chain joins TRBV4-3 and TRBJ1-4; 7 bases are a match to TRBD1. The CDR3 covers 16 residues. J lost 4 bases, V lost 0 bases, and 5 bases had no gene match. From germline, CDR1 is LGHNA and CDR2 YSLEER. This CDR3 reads CASSQDNRGNNEKLFF. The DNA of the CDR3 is TGCGCCAGCAGCCAAGACAACAGGGGAAATAATGAAAAACTGTTTTTT.

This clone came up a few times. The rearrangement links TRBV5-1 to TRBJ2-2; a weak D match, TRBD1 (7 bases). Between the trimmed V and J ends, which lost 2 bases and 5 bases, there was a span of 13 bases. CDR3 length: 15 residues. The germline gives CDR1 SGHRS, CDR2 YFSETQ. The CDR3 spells CASSLRTGLTGELFF. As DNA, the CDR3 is TGCGCCAGCAGCTTAAGGACAGGACTAACCGGGGAGCTGTTTTTT.

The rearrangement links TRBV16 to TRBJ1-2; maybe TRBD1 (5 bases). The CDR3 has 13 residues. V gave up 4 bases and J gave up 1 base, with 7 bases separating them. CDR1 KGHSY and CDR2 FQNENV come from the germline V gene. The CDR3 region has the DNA TGTGCCAGCAGCCGCGACAGTAACTATGGCTACACCTTC. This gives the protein CASSRDSNYGYTF.

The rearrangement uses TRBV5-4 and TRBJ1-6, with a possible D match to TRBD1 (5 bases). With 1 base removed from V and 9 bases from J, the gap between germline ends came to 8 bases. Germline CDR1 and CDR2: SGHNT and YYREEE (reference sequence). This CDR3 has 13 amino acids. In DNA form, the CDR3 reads TGTGCCAGCAGCTTGTCAGGGCTTTCACCCCTCCACTTT. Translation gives CASSLSGLSPLHF.

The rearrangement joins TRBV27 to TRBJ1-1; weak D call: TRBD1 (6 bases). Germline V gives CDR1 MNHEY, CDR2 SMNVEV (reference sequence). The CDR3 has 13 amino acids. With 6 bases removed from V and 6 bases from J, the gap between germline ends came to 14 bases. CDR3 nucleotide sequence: TGTGCCAGCAGATTAACAGGGCGGCCTGAAGCTTTCTTT. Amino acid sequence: CASRLTGRPEAFF.

CDR3: CASSLGGDNSPLHF. CDR3 sequence (DNA): TGTGCCAGCAGCTTAGGCGGGGATAATTCACCCCTCCACTTT. The V call is TRBV7-6, the J call TRBJ1-6; D gene uncertain. Germline CDR1 is SGHVS and CDR2 is FNYEAQ. V lost 1 base, J lost 5 bases, and 6 bases lay in between. This CDR3 is 14 amino acids long. The variable domain in full, with the rest retrieved from reference TRBV7-6 and TRBJ1-6, is GAGVSQSPRYKVTKRGQDVALRCDPISGHVSLYWYRQALGQGPEFLTYFNYEAQQDKSGLPNDRFSAERPEGSISTLTIQRTEQRDSAMYRCASSLGGDNSPLHFGNGTRLTVT.

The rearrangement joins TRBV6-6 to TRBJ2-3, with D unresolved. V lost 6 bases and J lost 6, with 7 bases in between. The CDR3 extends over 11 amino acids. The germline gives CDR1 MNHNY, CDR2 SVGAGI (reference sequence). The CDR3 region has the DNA TGTGCCAGCAGCCCTGTCGATACGCAGTATTTT. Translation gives CASSPVDTQYF.

The CDR3 coding sequence is TGCGCCAGCAGCAGAAGCGGGGGCCCAGAGACCCAGTACTTC. This sequence encodes CASSRSGGPETQYF. The chain employs TRBV5-1 and TRBJ2-5; 8 nucleotides match TRBD2. Germline V gene sequence: CDR1 SGHRS, CDR2 YFSETQ. The CDR3 has 14 amino acids. The junction had 6 bases not matched to a gene; V was cut back by 4 bases and J by 4 bases.

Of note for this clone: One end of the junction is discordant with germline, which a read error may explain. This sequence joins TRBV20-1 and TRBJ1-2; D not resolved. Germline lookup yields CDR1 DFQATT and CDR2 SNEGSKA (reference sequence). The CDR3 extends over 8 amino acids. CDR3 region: CSARASHF. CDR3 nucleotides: TGCAGTGCTAGGGCCAGTCACTTC.